Below are 9 T cell receptor beta chains sequenced from a single sample in a study of beta chain features in type 1 diabetes. Their antigens are not known. All of the isolated RNA was reverse transcribed, so expressed TCRB transcripts were sequenced. Clones were sequenced by immunoSEQ multiplex PCR, and TCRdb holds only the in-frame ones, with some missing. The table records about 710,000 clones, around 15% of them present only once. Study-level results: Across all four CD4+ subsets, people with type 1 diabetes showed modestly shorter TCRB CDR3s.

The sample comprised naive CD4+ T cells from blood. These receptors came from a man in his late teens or twenties with type 1 diabetes.

This clone occurred a few times. This same CDR3 is encoded by further DNA sequences in the sample. This chain uses TRBV5-4 with TRBJ2-5, with TRBD1 matching over 8 bases. CDR3 length: 14 amino acids. Trimming at V came to 3 bases and at J to 4 bases, leaving 5 bases not matched to a gene. Germline V CDR1 and CDR2: SGHNT, YYREEE (reference sequence). The CDR3: CASSSDRGGETQYF. CDR3 sequence (DNA): TGTGCCAGCAGCTCTGACAGGGGAGGAGAGACCCAGTACTTC. The whole variable domain, remainder taken from reference TRBV5-4 and TRBJ2-5, is ETGVTQSPTHLIKTRGQQVTLRCSSQSGHNTVSWYQQALGQGPQFIFQYYREEENGRGNFPPRFSGLQFPNYSSELNVNALELDDSALYLCASSSDRGGETQYFGPGTRLLVL.

This clone was observed a handful of times. The V and J genes are TRBV27 and TRBJ2-1; perhaps TRBD1 as D (6 bases). This CDR3 is built from 12 residues. Germline lookup yields CDR1 MNHEY and CDR2 SMNVEV (reference sequence). Trimming shortened V by 5 bases and J by 10 bases, and 12 bases separated the two germline ends. The CDR3 nucleotides read TGTGCCAGCAGTCCCAGGGGAAGGGAGCAGTTCTTC. Translated: CASSPRGREQFF.

The chain couples TRBV7-2 to TRBJ1-1; unclear D gene. V was trimmed by 1 base and J by 4 bases, leaving 7 bases between them. Germline V lookup: CDR1 SGHTA, CDR2 FQGNSA. There are 13 residues in the CDR3. The CDR3 nucleotides are TGTGCCAGCAGCTTAGTTGCCGGCACTGAAGCTTTCTTT. Protein sequence: CASSLVAGTEAFF.

This clone was detected ten times or more. The V call is TRBV6-4, the J call TRBJ1-2; D gene ambiguous. This CDR3 is built from 11 residues. V lost 0 bases and J lost 5, with 1 base in between. Germline V gene data show CDR1 as MRHNA and CDR2 as SNTAGT. CDR3 in amino acids: CASSDSYGYTF. CDR3 in DNA: TGTGCCAGCAGTGACTCGTATGGCTACACCTTC.

V is TRBV11-2 and J is TRBJ2-1; 9 nucleotides line up with TRBD1. Germline V gene sequence: CDR1 SGHAT, CDR2 FQNNGV. This CDR3 has 18 residues. With V trimmed by 7 bases and J by 2 bases, 15 bases remained unmatched. The CDR3 protein is CASKDTPGQGGTYNEQFF. In DNA form, the CDR3 reads TGTGCCAGCAAGGATACCCCGGGACAGGGTGGGACCTACAATGAGCAGTTCTTC.

The V call is TRBV29-1, the J call TRBJ1-5; maybe TRBD1 (5 bases). This CDR3 has 13 amino acids. V shed 6 bases and J shed 3 bases, with 12 bases lying between them. From germline, CDR1 is SQVTM and CDR2 ANQGSEA. CDR3 sequence (DNA): TGCAGCGTGAGAGGGGCCTTCAATCAGCCCCAGCATTTT. It codes for CSVRGAFNQPQHF. Combining the CDR3 with reference TRBV29-1 and TRBJ1-5 gives the whole variable domain SAVISQKPSRDICQRGTSLTIQCQVDSQVTMMFWYRQQPGQSLTLIATANQGSEATYESGFVIDKFPISRPNLTFSTLTVSNMSPEDSSIYLCSVRGAFNQPQHFGDGTRLSIL.

Points on this clone: The sample carries other DNA sequences with the same CDR3. The V and J genes are TRBV19 and TRBJ2-2, with D hard to call. The CDR3 is 12 amino acids. Germline V gene sequence: CDR1 LNHDA, CDR2 SQIVND (reference sequence). Trimming stripped 3 bases from V and 7 bases from J, with 6 bases between. The CDR3 coding sequence is TGTGCCAGTAGTATCATACGCGGGGAGCTGTTTTTT. Its protein is CASSIIRGELFF.

This clone was picked up a small number of times. The chain combines TRBV5-4 with TRBJ2-7; the D call may be TRBD1 or TRBD2 (6 bases each). The germline gives CDR1 SGHNT, CDR2 YYREEE (reference sequence). Trimming shortened V by 0 bases and J by 4 bases, and 17 bases separated the two germline ends. The CDR3 covers 16 residues. The CDR3 region is CASSLGGGQARYEQYF. The CDR3 bases are TGTGCCAGCAGCTTGGGAGGGGGGCAGGCCCGATACGAGCAGTACTTC.

This clone was detected only a few times. This CDR3 is CSARGQREQYF. DNA of the CDR3: TGCAGTGCTAGGGGACAGCGCGAGCAGTACTTC. This rearrangement joins TRBV20-1 to TRBJ2-7, with TRBD1 identical over 7 bases. In germline, CDR1 is DFQATT, CDR2 SNEGSKA (reference sequence). The junction had 2 bases not matched to a gene; V was cut back by 3 bases and J by 6 bases. The length of the CDR3 is 11 residues.